The present T cell receptor (beta chain) was sequenced within a study of blood T cell repertoires in COVID-19. Only in-frame clones appear in the TCRdb table, and some are missing; sequencing was by immunoSEQ multiplex PCR. The table shows around 210,000 clones, with around 88% occurring only once. In germline, CDR1 is SGHVS, CDR2 FQNEAQ. J gave up 3 bases and V 5 bases, and 9 bases lay outside the gene matches. The CDR3 loop spans 15 amino acids. The specimen was peripheral blood. The clonotype originates from a man younger than 35 with active or convalescent COVID-19. The chain couples TRBV7-8 to TRBJ2-7; 8 bases fit TRBD1. CDR3 region: CASSPRTGSNYEQYF. DNA of the CDR3: TGTGCCAGCAGCCCCCGGACAGGGTCCAACTACGAGCAGTACTTC.